This T cell receptor (beta chain) was obtained from a study of OX40 agonist ivuxolimab in advanced cancers. Turning to the study itself: Dosing consisted of intravenous ivuxolimab at 0.01 to 10 mg/kg every 2 weeks. Study-level results: The study observed clonal expansion of CD4+ and CD8+ blood T cells by week 6 at 0.1 to 3.0 mg/kg.

The CDR3 totals 14 residues. Germline V gene sequence: CDR1 SGHTA, CDR2 FQGNSA. The germline V and J ends were trimmed by 5 bases and 8 bases, with 18 bases remaining between them. This table comes from immunoSEQ multiplex PCR, and its TCRdb copy is limited to in-frame clones, with some not included. The repertoire includes around 74,000 clones, less than 90% of them detected once, and 0.65% to 0.8% sits in the top ten. On this clone itself: The antigen is unknown.

This chain joins TRBV7-2 and TRBJ1-1; no reliable D call. The sequence was obtained from an adult with an advanced solid tumor such as melanoma, head and neck, liver or kidney cancer. Sequenced material: CD4+ or CD8+ T cells sorted from blood, taken in a trial of the OX40 agonist ivuxolimab. This CDR3 is CASSPDRTRVEAFF. In DNA, the CDR3 is TGTGCCAGCAGCCCAGATCGGACGCGCGTAGAAGCTTTCTTT.